This TCR beta chain originates from a study of blood T cells in healthy people across ages. From germline, CDR1 is DFQATT and CDR2 SNEGSKA (reference sequence). The CDR3 runs to 14 residues. V lost 3 bases and J lost 0, with 12 bases in between. With a J-beta primer mix and a sample-barcoded 5' primer, a second PCR ran about 7 to 12 cycles. TCRdb itself ran the 5' RACE reads through MiXCR, one entry per CDR3 protein. The data hold 1.5 million to 2 million distinct CDR3 sequences, with 28% observed a single time. This clonotype appeared many times. V and J are TRBV20-1 and TRBJ2-7, with D perhaps matching TRBD1 or TRBD2 (5 bases each). The source material was blood. The clonotype originates from a woman aged 25 to 39 in good health. The CDR3 sequence: CSARGTQSSYEQYF. DNA for the CDR3: TGCAGTGCTAGGGGGACCCAGAGCTCCTACGAGCAGTACTTC.